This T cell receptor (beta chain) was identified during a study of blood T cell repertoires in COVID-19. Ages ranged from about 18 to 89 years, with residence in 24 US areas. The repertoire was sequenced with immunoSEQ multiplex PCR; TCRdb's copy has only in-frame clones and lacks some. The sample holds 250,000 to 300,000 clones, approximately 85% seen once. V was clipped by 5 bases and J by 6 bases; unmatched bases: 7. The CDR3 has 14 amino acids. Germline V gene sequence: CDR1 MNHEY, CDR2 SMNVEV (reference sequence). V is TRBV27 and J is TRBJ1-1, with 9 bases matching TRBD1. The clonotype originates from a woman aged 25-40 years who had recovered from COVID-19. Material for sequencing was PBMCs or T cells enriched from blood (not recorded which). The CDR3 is CASSARTGAAEAFF. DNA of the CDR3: TGTGCCAGCAGTGCCCGGACAGGGGCGGCTGAAGCTTTCTTT.